This record concerns one TCR beta chain sequence. The CDR3 consists of 18 residues. Germline values: CDR1 MGHRA, CDR2 YSYEKL. V dropped 3 bases and J dropped 1 base, with 20 bases sitting between them. Genomic DNA per cell subset filled all wells of several immunoSEQ plates. The repertoire was sequenced with immunoSEQ multiplex PCR; TCRdb's copy has only in-frame clones and lacks some. The sample lists 2,500,000 or so clones, over 85% seen once, with 0.36% in the top ten. These data are taken from a study of shared clonotypes between healthy human individuals. The V call is TRBV4-1, the J call TRBJ2-3; D is perhaps TRBD2 (6 bases). Sequenced input: naive CD4+ T cells from PBMCs. Subset defined: CD45RA+ positively selected. The clonotype was recovered from a man aged 18-30 years in good health. Some clones in this sample may be carry-over from other donors' samples. The CDR3 sequence: CASSQRPRGPSGTDTQYF. The CDR3 DNA reads TGCGCCAGCAGCCAGCGCCCGCGGGGTCCCTCGGGCACAGATACGCAGTATTTT.